The 25 T cell receptor beta chains presented below share a single source sample, sequenced in a study of blood T cell repertoires in COVID-19. TCRdb's copy holds only in-frame clones and misses some; the assay was immunoSEQ multiplex PCR. The sample includes some 670,000 clones, around 89% of them seen just once. Sample: peripheral blood. Receptors were obtained from a woman aged 18 to 35 with acute or convalescent COVID-19.

The chain's CDR3 is CASSRGTTNDQPQHF. CDR3 nucleotides: TGTGCCAGCAGCCGAGGGACAACGAATGATCAGCCCCAGCATTTT. The chain links TRBV3-1 (or the pseudogene TRBV3-2) to TRBJ1-5; perhaps TRBD1 as D (6 bases). The CDR3 covers 15 residues. Per germline, CDR1 LGHDT and CDR2 YNNKEL (reference sequence). Trimming cost V 4 bases and J 5 bases, with 15 bases left between them.

This chain connects TRBV11-2 to TRBJ2-3; D gene ambiguous. Germline-derived CDR1 and CDR2 are SGHAT and FQNNGV. The length of the CDR3 is 14 residues. Trimming removed 1 base at V and 5 bases at J, with 10 bases between. This chain's CDR3 is CASSLAQPVDTQYF. CDR3 coding DNA: TGTGCCAGCAGCTTAGCTCAACCGGTAGATACGCAGTATTTT.

V usage is TRBV11-2 and J usage is TRBJ1-6; TRBD1 matches at 7 bases. CDR3 length equals 15 residues. The V gene's germline CDR1 is SGHAT and CDR2 FQNNGV. The J segment lost 10 bases and the V segment lost 2 bases, leaving 8 bases of the junction unmatched. For the CDR3, the DNA is TGTGCCAGCAGCTTAACCCAGGGGGTTGAATCACCCCTCCACTTT. It codes for CASSLTQGVESPLHF.

This clone was counted between two and nine times. The CDR3 DNA is TGCAGCGCCCAGAGGGACAGCAACCTTAACACTGAAGCTTTCTTT. This encodes CSAQRDSNLNTEAFF. The chain uses TRBV29-1 and TRBJ1-1; 7 bases match TRBD1. The ends lost 7 bases at V and 2 bases at J; junction bases unmatched: 13. The CDR3 has 15 amino acids. Germline V CDR1 and CDR2: SQVTM, ANQGSEA.

This sequence joins TRBV7-3 and TRBJ2-2; 10 bases are shared with TRBD1. The V gene's germline CDR1 is SGHTA and CDR2 FQGTGA. The CDR3 runs 15 residues. V shed 1 base and J 6 bases; nucleotides not matched to a gene: 2. In nucleotides, the CDR3 is TGTGCCAGCAGCTTAAGACAGGGGGCGTCCGGGGAGCTGTTTTTT. Residues: CASSLRQGASGELFF.

This clone showed up just once. The chain carries TRBV15 and TRBJ2-1, with a weak D call TRBD1 (6 bases). The ends were cut back, 4 bases at V and 6 bases at J, with 19 bases in the middle. The CDR3 sequence is 16 residues long. Germline assignment: CDR1 LNHNV and CDR2 YYDKDF (reference sequence). The CDR3 region is CATSIAGTRRSNEQFF. The CDR3 DNA is TGTGCCACCAGCATAGCCGGGACAAGAAGGTCCAATGAGCAGTTCTTC.

The CDR3 bases are TGTGCCAGCAGTGGCGTCATAGGAGGGCGGAAAACTGTCTATGGCTACACCTTC. It specifies CASSGVIGGRKTVYGYTF. This chain joins TRBV9 and TRBJ1-2; the D is unclear. CDR1 and CDR2 from the germline V gene are SGDLS and YYNGEE. This CDR3 comprises 18 residues. The V end was cut by 5 bases, the J end by 4 bases, with 27 bases between.

This chain joins TRBV2 and TRBJ1-2; 12 nucleotides line up with TRBD1. The CDR3 has 16 residues. Germline trimming cut 4 bases from V and 5 bases from J; bases unmatched to any gene: 8. Looked up from germline, CDR1 is SNHLY and CDR2 is FYNNEI. As DNA, the CDR3 is TGTGCCAGCAGTGTCGGTAGGGGACAGGGGGCATATGGCTACACCTTC. Its protein product is CASSVGRGQGAYGYTF.

The J gene is TRBJ1-1, the V gene TRBV6-5; perhaps TRBD1 as D (5 bases). The CDR3 is 13 amino acids. With 2 bases removed from V and 7 bases from J, the gap between germline ends came to 11 bases. Germline values: CDR1 MNHEY, CDR2 SVGAGI. In nucleotides, the CDR3 is TGTGCCAGCAGTTACGGTCAGGGTGTTGAAGCTTTCTTT. Amino acids: CASSYGQGVEAFF.

V and J are TRBV29-1 and TRBJ1-1, with a weak D call TRBD1 (5 bases). Germline assignment: CDR1 SQVTM and CDR2 ANQGSEA. This CDR3 spans 18 amino acids. With 5 bases removed from V and 4 bases from J, the gap between germline ends came to 29 bases. The CDR3 protein is CSVSRFGGSGLTATEAFF. DNA for the CDR3: TGCAGCGTTTCCCGTTTCGGGGGGTCGGGCCTGACCGCCACTGAAGCTTTCTTT. Based on the CDR3 plus reference TRBV29-1 and TRBJ1-1, the full variable domain is SAVISQKPSRDICQRGTSLTIQCQVDSQVTMMFWYRQQPGQSLTLIATANQGSEATYESGFVIDKFPISRPNLTFSTLTVSNMSPEDSSIYLCSVSRFGGSGLTATEAFFGQGTRLTVV.

The chain couples TRBV11-1 to TRBJ1-1; D remains ambiguous. The CDR3 consists of 14 residues. V lost 4 bases, J lost 7 bases, and 16 bases lay in between. The V gene's germline CDR1 is SGHAT and CDR2 FQDESV (reference sequence). This chain's CDR3 is CASSSPTSAGEAFF. In DNA, the CDR3 is TGTGCCAGCAGCTCCCCCACTTCTGCGGGTGAAGCTTTCTTT.

CDR3 region: CASSRGGSAGRTEAFF. The CDR3 nucleotides are TGTGCCAGCAGCCGCGGTGGGTCTGCGGGCCGGACTGAAGCTTTCTTT. V usage is TRBV6-6 and J usage is TRBJ1-1, with D unclear. V lost 6 bases to trimming and J lost 5 bases, with 22 bases between them. CDR3 length: 16 residues. The germline CDR1 and CDR2 sequences are MNHNY and SVGAGI (reference sequence).

V is TRBV11-2 and J is TRBJ1-6; D unclear. CDR3 length: 15 amino acids. V lost 3 bases to trimming and J lost 0 bases, with 6 bases between them. Germline loops: CDR1 SGHAT, CDR2 FQNNGV. DNA of the CDR3: TGTGCCAGCAGCTTCACTAGCTCCTATAATTCACCCCTCCACTTT. Protein sequence: CASSFTSSYNSPLHF.

This clone was picked up a small number of times. The chain carries TRBV9 and TRBJ1-1; D gene ambiguous. The CDR3 extends over 15 amino acids. CDR1 is SGDLS, CDR2 YYNGEE, per germline. The germline V and J ends were trimmed by 0 bases and 1 base, with 10 bases remaining between them. The CDR3 sequence is CASSVGESPNTEAFF. DNA for the CDR3: TGTGCCAGCAGCGTAGGAGAATCCCCGAACACTGAAGCTTTCTTT. Full variable domain (rest looked up from reference TRBV9 and TRBJ1-1): DSGVTQTPKHLITATGQRVTLRCSPRSGDLSVYWYQQSLDQGLQFLIQYYNGEERAKGNILERFSAQQFPDLHSELNLSSLELGDSALYFCASSVGESPNTEAFFGQGTRLTVV.

V is TRBV5-6 and J is TRBJ1-1; possible D gene TRBD1, 5 bases. The CDR3 is made up of 16 amino acids. Germline V lookup: CDR1 SGHDT, CDR2 YYEEEE. Between the trimmed V and J ends, which lost 4 bases and 4 bases, there was a span of 20 bases. The CDR3 sequence is CASSPPGGDDGTEAFF. The CDR3, as DNA: TGTGCCAGCAGCCCACCAGGAGGGGATGACGGCACTGAAGCTTTCTTT.

This chain uses TRBV24-1 with TRBJ1-1, with D uncertain. Germline V lookup: CDR1 KGHDR, CDR2 SFDVKD. Between the trimmed V and J ends, which lost 6 bases and 7 bases, there was a span of 8 bases. This CDR3 is 11 amino acids long. The CDR3 coding sequence is TGTGCCACCAGTTCGGGAGTTGAAGCTTTCTTT. Protein product: CATSSGVEAFF.

The CDR3 coding sequence is TGCGCCAGCAGCCGCGAGGTGGGAGGAAGAAACATTCAGTACTTC. Amino acids: CASSREVGGRNIQYF. V and J are TRBV5-1 and TRBJ2-4; D is perhaps TRBD2 (6 bases). The CDR3 covers 15 residues. Germline assignment: CDR1 SGHRS and CDR2 YFSETQ. V lost 4 bases and J 6 bases, leaving 17 bases between the germline ends.

The chain combines TRBV25-1 with TRBJ1-2; unclear D gene. The V gene lost 4 bases and the J gene lost 4 bases, with 19 bases spanning the gap. There are 16 residues in the CDR3. Germline lookup yields CDR1 MGHDK and CDR2 SYGVNS. The DNA of the CDR3 is TGTGCCAGCAGTGTCCCAAGCGGGGTTTCCGGCTATGGCTACACCTTC. Protein product: CASSVPSGVSGYGYTF.

The chain is built from TRBV5-1 and TRBJ1-3; 11 nucleotides line up with TRBD1. V trimming: 4 bases; J trimming: 2 bases; junction bases outside the gene matches: 5. Per germline, CDR1 SGHRS and CDR2 YFSETQ. The CDR3 covers 16 residues. For the CDR3, the DNA is TGCGCCAGCAGCACCGGGACAGGGGGAACTGGAAACACCATATATTTT. Translation gives CASSTGTGGTGNTIYF.

The chain employs TRBV2 and TRBJ1-2; TRBD1 matches at 7 bases. Trimming removed 0 bases from V and 8 bases from J; junction bases left unmatched: 9. From germline, CDR1 is SNHLY and CDR2 FYNNEI. This CDR3 region has 15 residues. The CDR3 DNA sequence: TGTGCCAGCAGTGAAGCGGCGGCAGGGGGTCGAGGCTACACCTTC. Its protein is CASSEAAAGGRGYTF.

The rearrangement uses TRBV29-1 and TRBJ1-2; 8 bases map to TRBD1. This CDR3 has 17 residues. CDR1 and CDR2 (germline): SQVTM, ANQGSEA. Losses at the gene ends were 6 bases for V and 4 bases for J; bases not matched to a gene: 19. This CDR3 is CSVAGTGIPVDFYGYTF. DNA of the CDR3: TGCAGCGTGGCCGGGACAGGTATACCTGTCGACTTCTATGGCTACACCTTC. Full variable domain (outside the CDR3, taken from reference TRBV29-1 and TRBJ1-2): SAVISQKPSRDICQRGTSLTIQCQVDSQVTMMFWYRQQPGQSLTLIATANQGSEATYESGFVIDKFPISRPNLTFSTLTVSNMSPEDSSIYLCSVAGTGIPVDFYGYTFGSGTRLTVV.

The chain carries TRBV7-9 and TRBJ1-2; no firm D call. Germline values: CDR1 SEHNR, CDR2 FQNEAQ (reference sequence). The CDR3 sequence is 13 residues long. The V end was cut by 0 bases, the J end by 8 bases, with 10 bases between. The CDR3 region has the DNA TGTGCCAGCAGCTTAGCCCTTGCCTACGGCTACACCTTC. Translated: CASSLALAYGYTF.

This chain joins TRBV27 and TRBJ2-1, with D possibly matching TRBD2 (7 bases). The germline V gene has CDR1 MNHEY and CDR2 SMNVEV (reference sequence). This CDR3 spans 17 amino acids. Deletions cut 1 base from V and 3 bases from J, with 16 bases between. This chain's CDR3 is CASSLLGGDLGYNEQFF. The CDR3 nucleotides read TGTGCCAGCAGTTTATTAGGGGGGGACTTAGGCTACAATGAGCAGTTCTTC.

The chain joins TRBV7-9 to TRBJ2-7; TRBD1 matches 8 bases. With 1 base clipped from V and 6 bases from J, the junction kept 11 bases outside the gene matches. CDR3 length: 16 residues. Germline assignment: CDR1 SEHNR and CDR2 FQNEAQ (reference sequence). CDR3 sequence: CASSLGGTGRTIEQYF. CDR3 DNA sequence: TGTGCCAGCAGCTTAGGAGGGACAGGAAGAACAATCGAGCAGTACTTC.

With respect to this clone: An end of the junction does not agree with germline; a read error may underlie this. The chain uses TRBV2 and TRBJ2-3, with D maybe TRBD2 (6 bases). This CDR3 comprises 13 residues. Germline CDR1 reads SNHLY; CDR2 reads FYNNEI. The CDR3 DNA follows: TGTGCCAGCATCAAAACGTATCTGGGGACTGTTGCTTTT. Translating it yields CASIKTYLGTVAF. The whole variable domain, filled in from reference TRBV2 and TRBJ2-3, reads EPEVTQTPSHQVTQMGQEVILRCVPISNHLYFYWYRQILGQKVEFLVSFYNNEISEKSEIFDDQFSVERPDGSNFTLKIRSTKLEDSAMYFCASIKTYLGTVAFGPGTRLTVL.